The TCR beta chain under discussion was sequenced for a study of cytomegalovirus exposure and HLA in healthy donors (dated by TCRdb to about 2017). Looking at the study overall: According to an earlier analysis of several hundred of the donors, about 179 million T cells yielded 100 million or so unique TCR beta sequences and around 300 Gb of sequence data. Donor age, sex, ethnicity and CMV serostatus were collected together with the repertoire data. Because of strong linkage in the cohort, roughly five DR-DQ haplotypes were treated as single units for association and clustering. To predict cytomegalovirus infection status, the study combined high-throughput TCR immunosequencing, statistical association of individual TCRs with disease status, and machine learning. To study patterns of TCR occurrence, a later analysis re-analyzed previously published TCR beta repertoires from 650 to 750 donors and added high-resolution HLA genotyping. An earlier analysis of some 500 of the donors applied high-throughput TCR beta sequencing to assess whether each TCR beta V gene segment acted as functional or pseudogenic. About 280 gigabases of sequencing data and 91 million or so unique TCR sequences made up an early release that covered 500 to 700 HLA-typed donors. Using immunosequencing, the study profiled T cell repertoires from about 650 subjects and related those repertoires to cytomegalovirus serostatus. Genome-wide SNP genotypes for about 60% of the roughly 700 donors were used in a later genetic analysis, which treated that subset as a discovery cohort. Of the roughly 400 genotyped donors, about 80% fell in the genetic ancestry cluster associated with self-reported Caucasian donors. All discovery cohort repertoires had been generated on a single sequencing platform. The study aimed to test whether cataloging public T cell receptors could reveal signatures of past pathogen exposure. Along with the roughly 700-subject first cohort, a separate validation cohort of over a hundred different subjects was used. The later analysis used no new phenotypic data to find candidate immune exposures, relying instead on TCR beta sequences and their occurrence across donors. Across some 400 genotyped donors of the cohort, an average of about 240,000 unique TCR beta nucleotide sequences per donor were sequenced, and roughly 20% of those sequences were non-productive. HLA typing covered class I and class II loci at four-digit resolution. The number of typed donors differed by locus: about 620-630 for A, B, C, DRB1 and DQB1; 522 for DQA1; fewer than 610 for DPA1; and about 450 for DPB1.

There are 14 amino acids in the CDR3, from cysteine to phenylalanine inclusive. Of the read, only the CDR3 DNA is kept; its 42 bases are in frame from base 1. The V end gives up 0 bases and the J end 4 bases, leaving 2 bases in the junction not matched to a gene. The CDR1 and CDR2 encoded by the germline V gene are SGHDT and YYEEEE. To prepare the library, the immunoSEQ multiplex PCR assay was applied. For the multiplex PCR, a mixture combining 60 forward primers for TCR Vbeta segments and 13 reverse primers for TCR Jbeta segments was used. Amplification of the CDR3 region of rearranged TCR beta genes was performed with a multiplex PCR assay on genomic DNA. On the Illumina HiSeq System, the amplified TCR beta libraries were sequenced as 87-base-pair reads. Concerning the study's data processing: A later analysis tallied roughly 76 million unique TCR beta chains across the 640 or so repertoires, and around 9.9 million of those chains were shared by two or more donors. To remove PCR and sequencing errors, raw reads were error-corrected and collapsed into unique sequences using a nearest-neighbor algorithm that merged closely related sequences. V, D and J gene segments were assigned by aligning CDR3 sequences to IMGT reference sequences. For a sequence to be retained, at least a six-nucleotide match to both a V gene segment and a J gene segment was required. Rearrangements were classified as productive when the CDR3 lacked stop codons and remained in frame with V and J, and all other rearrangements were classified as non-productive. CDR3 was defined by IMGT convention, running from the second conserved V-encoded cysteine to the conserved J-encoded phenylalanine. Sequences without an unambiguous match to a single V gene segment were excluded from the earlier analysis of about 630 of the donors. An earlier analysis of just under 600 of the donors called V segments functional above 56.7% productive rearrangements and segregating when the between-donor standard deviation exceeded 5%. A statistical classification framework was built to diagnose cytomegalovirus status from the catalog of TCR beta chain sequences. In a later analysis, V and J genes were assigned by comparing TCR nucleotide sequences against IMGT/GENE-DB human TR gene sequences. A later analysis assigned CDR3 sequences and most-parsimonious VDJ recombination scenarios with the TCRdist pipeline. A later analysis defined each TCR beta chain by its CDR3 amino acid sequence plus V-gene family, and excluded reads lacking a unique V-gene family. To address suspected cross-contamination and a sequencing artifact, a later analysis removed approximately 590 highly shared, low-generation-probability nucleotide sequences. In a later analysis, a clonal expansion index was calculated for each public chain from normalized within-repertoire ranks of inferred template counts. In a later analysis, generation probabilities were computed with a VDJ recombination model fitted to out-of-frame rearrangements, and the resulting probabilities were checked against IGoR. In a later analysis, hypergeometric tests were used to score TCR-TCR, TCR-HLA and TCR-CMV co-occurrence, with a repertoire-size bias correction applied to TCR pairs. A later analysis estimated false discovery rates by permuting HLA or CMV assignments 20 times. In a later analysis, co-occurring TCRs were grouped with DBSCAN, and TCRdist sequence similarity was added when clustering was performed within HLA-allele-positive subsets. Co-occurrence clustering excluded repertoires with fewer than 30,000 or more than 120,000 public chains, plus five with anomalous nucleotide sharing. The immuneACCESS repertoire file appears here via TCRdb, limited to in-frame rearrangements. These files lack a portion of the clones; in checked studies, under half of the deficit traces to unresolved V genes, and the cause of the others is not known. V, J and clone size were drawn from that table, and D and trimming were deduced from the DNA. Within this sample are 130,000 to 150,000 clones, with approximately 79% of them counted one time only. Around 7.1% of the sample is in the top ten clones.

Overall study outcomes, separate from this receptor: HLA typing was unavailable for some donors at each locus, so association tests used only the typed subset. A group of highly shared sequence variants was considered likely to be a technical artifact of the sequencing pipeline. Some IMGT-functional V segments, including TRBV6-2 and TRBV6-3, could not be told apart with the 87-base-pair reads, so those segments were excluded. In an earlier analysis of fewer than 750 of the donors, most TCR beta V segments were observed in productive rearrangements about 87% or about 30% of the time, broadly matching IMGT annotations. In a later analysis, the rate of TCR association differed among HLA loci, with DRB1 alleles having the most associated TCRs and HLA-C alleles having the fewest. When HLA alleles, especially DR and DQ, strongly co-occurred, attributing TCR associations to individual alleles was difficult. In a later analysis, most CMV-associated TCR beta chains were found to appear HLA-restricted, with HLA associations seemingly driven largely by CMV exposure. A later analysis reported that several top co-occurrence clusters appeared linked to parvovirus B19, influenza, CMV and Epstein-Barr virus. According to a later genetic analysis, donors in an Asian-associated ancestry cluster had fewer N-insertions in productive TCRs than the approximately 710-donor mean. The classifier was reported to diagnose cytomegalovirus status with high specificity and sensitivity in both the original cohort and the validation cohort. In vitro tests confirmed that a few of the cytomegalovirus-associated TCR beta chains recognize cytomegalovirus antigens. Sequencing depth was assumed to be roughly uniform across donors in the presence/absence analyses, though that assumption may not hold. For the cohort, immune exposure information was limited to CMV serostatus. Correlated functional status among segregating V segments might reflect linkage disequilibrium, but an unknown experimental factor could not be ruled out. In a later analysis, HLA-associated TCR beta chains showed more clonal expansion and lower generation probabilities than non-associated chains that were equally common. According to the authors, the approach could potentially be generalized to other disease states and immunological phenotypes. The study listed approximately 150 TCR beta chains as associated with cytomegalovirus. A further reported finding was that TCR beta sequences accurately predicted the HLA-A and HLA-B alleles for most subjects in the first cohort. Most TCR sequences were observed very rarely across donors, whereas some public TCRs were present in many individuals. An association between a missense DCLRE1C variant and V-gene and J-gene trimming of TCR beta chains was found in a later genetic analysis and replicated in an independent cohort. The cohort was sequenced for TCR beta chains only, and without alpha or paired-chain data the features that could be detected were limited. About 15 rarely observed V segments, including chromosome 9 orphons, were excluded from the earlier analysis of a few hundred of the donors because counts were too low. At a false discovery rate of 0.05, a later analysis linked 16,000 or so TCR beta sequences to specific HLA alleles.

This clone showed up just once. Its specific antigen is unknown. Base qualities were left out, and no much larger clone turns up one base away. In total, approximately 690 healthy bone marrow donors made up the cohort. At the time of sampling, all cohort members were nominally healthy, though unrecorded immune exposures were likely present. The donor was CMV seropositive and belonged to the group of more than 250 seropositive cohort members. Each donor provided a peripheral blood sample, and peripheral blood mononuclear cells were used for TCR beta sequencing. Genomic DNA extraction from the blood cell samples was performed with the Qiagen DNeasy Blood Extraction Kit.

The sample was PBMCs. The chain was built from TRBV5-6 and TRBJ2-7; 9 central nucleotides agree with TRBD1. The receptor comes from a middle-aged woman in good health and CMV-seropositive. The CDR3 region: CASSLGQGGYEQYF. The sequence in DNA is TGTGCCAGCAGCTTGGGACAGGGGGGGTACGAGCAGTACTTC.